The next 16 T cell receptor beta chains were all read from a single sample in a study of blood T cell repertoires in COVID-19. Measured with immunoSEQ multiplex PCR; TCRdb has only the in-frame clones, and not every one. The data show about 280,000 clones, about 88% seen once. Source material: PBMCs or T cells enriched from blood (not recorded which). These receptors were obtained from a woman aged 60 to 75 in a cohort exposed to, infected with or recovered from COVID-19 (not recorded which).

This clone was seen just once. This sequence joins TRBV18 and TRBJ2-7, with D tentatively TRBD1 (6 bases). V lost 0 bases and J 7 bases, leaving 16 bases between the germline ends. CDR1 is KGHSH, CDR2 LQKENI, per germline. The CDR3 is made up of 15 amino acids. The CDR3 nucleotides read TGTGCCAGCTCACCACCACAGGGAGCAACGGGAGAGCAGTACTTC. Translating it yields CASSPPQGATGEQYF.

V is TRBV6-5 and J is TRBJ1-2, with D tentatively TRBD1 (5 bases). The V gene lost 7 bases and the J gene lost 7 bases, with 10 bases spanning the gap. The CDR3 is made up of 11 amino acids. The germline V gene encodes CDR1 MNHEY and CDR2 SVGAGI. CDR3 protein: CASTSGFGYTF. Written as DNA, the CDR3 is TGTGCCAGCACCTCAGGGTTTGGCTACACCTTC.

The chain's CDR3 is CASSALAVLEQYF. The CDR3 DNA sequence: TGTGCCAGCAGTGCTCTAGCGGTTCTTGAGCAGTACTTC. The chain uses TRBV2 and TRBJ2-7, with 7 bases that match TRBD2. From germline, CDR1 is SNHLY and CDR2 FYNNEI. The CDR3 contains 13 residues. The V and J ends lost 4 bases and 7 bases, in that order; junction bases with no gene match: 7.

The chain joins TRBV11-2 to TRBJ2-5; 8 nucleotides align to TRBD2. V shed 1 base, J shed 2 bases, and the junction held 6 bases outside the gene matches. Germline V CDR1 and CDR2: SGHAT, FQNNGV. The CDR3 runs 16 residues. CDR3 amino acids: CASSLVSGGGQETQYF. CDR3 DNA sequence: TGTGCCAGCAGCTTAGTATCGGGAGGGGGGCAAGAGACCCAGTACTTC.

The V call is TRBV10-2, the J call TRBJ1-5; D ambiguous. The V end lost 3 bases, the J end lost 2 bases, and 17 bases lay between the germline ends. Germline assignment: CDR1 WSHSY and CDR2 SAAADI. This CDR3 is built from 17 residues. DNA of the CDR3: TGCGCCAGCAGTGATGAGGGTGGGGTGAGCGGCAATCAGCCCCAGCATTTT. Its protein product is CASSDEGGVSGNQPQHF.

This rearrangement joins TRBV7-2 to TRBJ2-2, with unresolved D. The V end was cut by 0 bases, the J end by 1 base, with 6 bases between. Germline CDR1 SGHTA, CDR2 FQGNSA. The length of the CDR3 is 15 residues. The CDR3 sequence: CASSLARRNTGELFF. DNA for the CDR3: TGTGCCAGCAGCTTAGCGCGAAGGAACACCGGGGAGCTGTTTTTT.

The chain joins TRBV4-3 to TRBJ2-7; 7 bases fit TRBD2. Germline CDR1 and CDR2: LGHNA and YSLEER. The CDR3 is 16 residues long. After removal of 0 bases from V and 2 bases from J, the junction contained 7 bases not matched to a gene. CDR3 coding DNA: TGCGCCAGCAGCCAAGATTGGTCGGGAGGACCCTACGAGCAGTACTTC. Residues: CASSQDWSGGPYEQYF.

The chain combines TRBV28 with TRBJ1-6; perhaps TRBD1 as D (5 bases). Deletions cut 5 bases from V and 3 bases from J, with 8 bases between. The CDR3 extends over 14 amino acids. CDR1 MDHEN and CDR2 SYDVKM come from the germline V gene. DNA for the CDR3: TGTGCCAGCAGTGCAGGGCGCTATAATTCACCCCTCCACTTT. Residues: CASSAGRYNSPLHF.

The chain combines TRBV11-2 with TRBJ1-3, with D possibly matching TRBD1 (6 bases). The V gene's germline CDR1 is SGHAT and CDR2 FQNNGV. Between the trimmed V and J ends, which lost 3 bases and 0 bases, there was a span of 12 bases. The CDR3 runs 16 residues. Here the CDR3 reads CASSFGRGSSGNTIYF. CDR3 in DNA: TGTGCCAGCAGCTTTGGCAGGGGAAGCTCTGGAAACACCATATATTTT.

V is TRBV6-5 and J is TRBJ1-6, with D perhaps matching TRBD1 (5 bases). Looked up from germline, CDR1 is MNHEY and CDR2 is SVGAGI. V lost 5 bases and J lost 2, with 10 bases in between. This CDR3 is built from 15 residues. The CDR3 DNA is TGTGCCAGCAGTCCCGGACAAGCCTATAATTCACCCCTCCACTTT. It translates to CASSPGQAYNSPLHF.

The V and J genes are TRBV13 and TRBJ2-6; D unresolved. This CDR3 is 20 amino acids long. Germline CDR1 is PRHDT and CDR2 is FYEKMQ (reference sequence). V was cut by 1 base and J by 0 bases, with 19 bases left in between. In nucleotides, the CDR3 is TGTGCCAGCAGCTTAGAGAACCGCCAGGCACCCTTCTCTGGGGCCAACGTCCTGACTTTC. Protein: CASSLENRQAPFSGANVLTF.

The rearrangement joins TRBV28 to TRBJ1-3, with D tentatively TRBD1 (5 bases). Germline values: CDR1 MDHEN, CDR2 SYDVKM. This CDR3 is built from 15 residues. V lost 3 bases to trimming and J lost 4 bases, with 13 bases between them. For the CDR3, the DNA is TGTGCCAGCAGTTTCCAGGGCCTTTGGGGAAACACCATATATTTT. Residues: CASSFQGLWGNTIYF.

The chain employs TRBV5-4 and TRBJ2-7, with 10 bases aligning to TRBD2. The CDR3 sequence is 16 residues long. V shed 4 bases, J shed 5 bases, and the junction held 12 bases outside the gene matches. Germline V gene lookup returns CDR1 SGHNT and CDR2 YYREEE (reference sequence). CDR3 coding DNA: TGTGCCAGCAGCCCGAGAACTAGCGGGATAACCGACGAGCAGTACTTC. Protein product: CASSPRTSGITDEQYF.

The rearrangement uses TRBV2 and TRBJ2-5; TRBD1 might be the D (5 bases). The CDR3 totals 13 residues. V was cut by 8 bases and J by 3 bases, with 13 bases left in between. Germline loops: CDR1 SNHLY, CDR2 FYNNEI. In DNA, the CDR3 is TGTGCCAGCTATAGGACACCTAAAGAGACCCAGTACTTC. This translates into CASYRTPKETQYF.

The chain links TRBV18 to TRBJ1-1, with D maybe TRBD1 (5 bases). V dropped 1 base and J dropped 7 bases, with 19 bases sitting between them. Germline loops: CDR1 KGHSH, CDR2 LQKENI. The CDR3 sequence is 16 residues long. The CDR3 sequence: CASSPLSGGRMGEAFF. CDR3 in DNA: TGTGCCAGCTCACCACTTAGCGGGGGAAGAATGGGTGAAGCTTTCTTT. The full variable domain, in which reference TRBV18 and TRBJ1-1 provide the parts outside the CDR3, is NAGVMQNPRHLVRRRGQEARLRCSPMKGHSHVYWYRQLPEEGLKFMVYLQKENIIDESGMPKERFSAEFPKEGPSILRIQQVVRGDSAAYFCASSPLSGGRMGEAFFGQGTRLTVV.

V usage is TRBV5-1 and J usage is TRBJ2-1, with TRBD2 matching over 7 bases. Germline loops: CDR1 SGHRS, CDR2 YFSETQ. This CDR3 spans 15 amino acids. With V trimmed by 0 bases and J by 7 bases, 7 bases remained unmatched. The CDR3 nucleotides are TGCGCCAGCAGCTTGGCGGCGGGAGTGAGGAATGAGCAGTTCTTC. It translates to CASSLAAGVRNEQFF.